This T cell receptor (beta chain) was observed in a study of identical twins. This clonotype showed up just a few times. Its matching antigen is unknown. Study-wide findings and caveats: A cross-sectional statistical analysis, not follow-up of the same donors, supported the conclusions. Models predicted too little out-of-frame TCR alpha sharing in monozygotic twins. Insertion counts were lower in abundant cord blood beta clonotypes, a trend that memory repertoires did not show.

Germline lookup yields CDR1 KGHDR and CDR2 SFDVKD. The CDR3 contains 15 residues. The germline V and J ends were trimmed by 3 bases and 5 bases, with 15 bases remaining between them. TCRdb processed the 5' RACE reads anew with MiXCR; each CDR3 protein has one entry. The table lists around 470,000 distinct CDR3 sequences, more than 13% of them singletons. This sample also belongs to another study, concerning yellow fever vaccine responses in identical twins. That source adds: It has been reported that, in twins, the vaccine T cell response seemed partly convergent and partly personalized.

V and J are TRBV24-1 and TRBJ2-5; unclear D gene. What was sequenced was CD4+ T cells sorted from blood. The sequence was collected from a woman aged 18-29 years in good health. DNA for the CDR3: TGTGCCACCAGTGATAGGCAACTCGCCGGGGAGACCCAGTACTTC. Translated, it gives CATSDRQLAGETQYF.